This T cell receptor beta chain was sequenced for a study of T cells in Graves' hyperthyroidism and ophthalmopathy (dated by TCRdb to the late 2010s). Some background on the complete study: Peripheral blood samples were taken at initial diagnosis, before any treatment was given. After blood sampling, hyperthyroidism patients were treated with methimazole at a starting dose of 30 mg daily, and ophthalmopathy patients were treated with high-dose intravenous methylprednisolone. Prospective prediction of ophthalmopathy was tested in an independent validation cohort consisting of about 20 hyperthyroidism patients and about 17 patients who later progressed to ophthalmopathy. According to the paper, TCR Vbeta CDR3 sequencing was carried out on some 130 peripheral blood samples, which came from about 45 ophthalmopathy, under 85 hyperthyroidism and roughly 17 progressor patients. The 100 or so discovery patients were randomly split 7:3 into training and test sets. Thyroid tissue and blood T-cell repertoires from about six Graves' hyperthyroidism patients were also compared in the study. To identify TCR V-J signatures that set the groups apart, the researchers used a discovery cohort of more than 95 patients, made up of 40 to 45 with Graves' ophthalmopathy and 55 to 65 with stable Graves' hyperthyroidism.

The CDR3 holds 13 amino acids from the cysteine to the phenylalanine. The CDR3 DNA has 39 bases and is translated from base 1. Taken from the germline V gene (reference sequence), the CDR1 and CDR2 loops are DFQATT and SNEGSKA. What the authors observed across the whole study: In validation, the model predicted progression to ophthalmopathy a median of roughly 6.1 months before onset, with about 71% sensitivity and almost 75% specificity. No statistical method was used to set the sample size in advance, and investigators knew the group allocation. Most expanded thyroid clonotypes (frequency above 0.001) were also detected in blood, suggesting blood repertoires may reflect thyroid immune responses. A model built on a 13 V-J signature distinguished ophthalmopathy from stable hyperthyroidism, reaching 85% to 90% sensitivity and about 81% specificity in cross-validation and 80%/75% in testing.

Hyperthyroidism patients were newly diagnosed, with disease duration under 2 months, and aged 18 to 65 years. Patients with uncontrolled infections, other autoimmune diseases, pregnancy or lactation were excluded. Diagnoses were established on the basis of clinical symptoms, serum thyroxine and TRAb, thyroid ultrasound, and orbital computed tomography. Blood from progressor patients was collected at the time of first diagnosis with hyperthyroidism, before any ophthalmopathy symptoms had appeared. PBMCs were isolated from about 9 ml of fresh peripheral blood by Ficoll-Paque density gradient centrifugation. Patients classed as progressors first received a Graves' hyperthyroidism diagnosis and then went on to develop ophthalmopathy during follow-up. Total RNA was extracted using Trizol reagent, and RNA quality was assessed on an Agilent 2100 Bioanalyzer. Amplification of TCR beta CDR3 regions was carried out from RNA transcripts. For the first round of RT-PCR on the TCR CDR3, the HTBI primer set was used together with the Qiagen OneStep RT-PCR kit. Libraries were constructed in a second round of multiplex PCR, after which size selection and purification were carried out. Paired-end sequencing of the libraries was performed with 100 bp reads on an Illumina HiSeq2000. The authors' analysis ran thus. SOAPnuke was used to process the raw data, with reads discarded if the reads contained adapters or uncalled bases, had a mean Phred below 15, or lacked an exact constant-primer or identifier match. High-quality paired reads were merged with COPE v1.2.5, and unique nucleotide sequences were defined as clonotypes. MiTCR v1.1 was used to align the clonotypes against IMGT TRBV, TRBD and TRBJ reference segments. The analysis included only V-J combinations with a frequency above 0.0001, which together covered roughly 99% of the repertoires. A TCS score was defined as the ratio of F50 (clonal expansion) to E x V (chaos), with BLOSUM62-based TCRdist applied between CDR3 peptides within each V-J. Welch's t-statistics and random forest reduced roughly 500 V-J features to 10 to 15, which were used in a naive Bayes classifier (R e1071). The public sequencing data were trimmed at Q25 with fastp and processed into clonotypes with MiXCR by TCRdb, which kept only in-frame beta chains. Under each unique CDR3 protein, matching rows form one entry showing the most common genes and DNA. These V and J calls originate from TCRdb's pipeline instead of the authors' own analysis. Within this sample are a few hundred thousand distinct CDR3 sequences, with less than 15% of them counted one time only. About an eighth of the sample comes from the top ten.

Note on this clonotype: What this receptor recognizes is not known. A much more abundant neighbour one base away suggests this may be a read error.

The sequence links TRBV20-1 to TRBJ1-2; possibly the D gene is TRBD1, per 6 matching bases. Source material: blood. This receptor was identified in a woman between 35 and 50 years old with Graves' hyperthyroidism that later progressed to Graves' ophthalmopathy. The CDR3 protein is CGGQGSLNYGYTF. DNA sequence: TGCGGTGGGCAGGGGTCCCTTAACTATGGCTACACCTTC.